This TCR beta chain stems from a study of a mutant IDH1 vaccine in newly diagnosed glioma (dated by TCRdb to about 2021). Notes on the research overall: In the chemotherapy-containing groups, vaccination started alongside temozolomide cycles, whereas in patients who had radiotherapy alone it started 4-6 weeks after radiotherapy. Longitudinal TCRB deep sequencing was done for 25 treated patients, wherever samples were available for exploratory analyses. Before enrollment, patients had received standard therapy of radiotherapy alone, temozolomide alone, or radiochemotherapy with temozolomide; most received the combination. Peripheral blood was collected at six visits: V03 (baseline), V05, V07, V10, V12 and V13. The week-35 safety follow-up was designated visit V12, and the week-47 end of study was designated visit V13. Of the approximately 30 treated patients, around 62% were male and roughly 38% were female, and a mean age of approximately 40 years was recorded.

Remarks on this clone: Its antigen is still unknown. No much larger clonotype is one base removed from it; base qualities were not supplied.

Summary of the overall study and its limitations: Selection of PBMC samples for TCRB deep sequencing was based on availability. The authors stated that sample limitations prevented analyses of patient blood samples from being reproduced. Pseudoprogression seemed to be unrelated to changes in the top peripheral T cell clonotypes found by TCRB sequencing. Vaccine-induced immune responses across multiple MHC alleles were detected in around 92% of patients.

The germline V gene encodes CDR1 SGHNT and CDR2 YYREEE (reference sequence). The CDR3 sequence holds 15 residues, the cysteine and phenylalanine included. Only CDR3 DNA remains: 45 bases, in frame from the first base. V trim: 2 bases; J trim: 5 bases; unmatched bases: 7. Receptor amplification or capture employed the immunoSEQ multiplex PCR assay. Rearranged TCR beta chain sequences were amplified with the hsTCRB Kit following the manufacturer's protocol. TCRB libraries were sequenced on an Illumina MiSeq. In the paper's pipeline: Demultiplexing, trimming and gene mapping were performed with the kit vendor's proprietary platform. This immuneACCESS table, as held by TCRdb, lists in-frame sequences with V and J called but not all clones. Of the missing ones, under half trace to an unresolved V gene in checked studies; the others have no known cause. V and J calls and clone size are those listed in that table; D and trimming were worked out from the DNA. This sample lists some 62,000 clones; roughly four fifths were detected once. 3.5% to 4% of the sample is held by the ten biggest clonotypes.

The time point label on this specimen signifies: week 47, end of study. Every vaccine dose consisted of 300 ug of a 20-mer mutant IDH1 peptide in Montanide, administered subcutaneously together with topical imiquimod. Patients received eight vaccinations in weeks 1, 3, 5, 7, 11, 15, 19 and 23, corresponding to visits V03 through V10. Newly diagnosed WHO grade 3 or 4 IDH1-mutant astrocytomas showing loss of nuclear ATRX were present in the donors. The samples were drawn from NOA16, a multicentre, single-arm, open-label phase I trial in Germany that tested a mutant IDH1 peptide vaccine in humans for the first time. Genomic DNA for TCRB sequencing was extracted from EDTA blood using the DNeasy Blood and Tissue Kit.

The chain couples TRBV5-4 to TRBJ2-5; TRBD2 agrees with 9 junctional bases. Source: PBMCs, taken from a glioma patient whose treatment included an IDH1 peptide vaccine. This clonotype originated in a man between 25 and 39 years old with glioma. CDR3 protein: CASSFGAGGQETQYF. The DNA sequence is as follows: TGTGCCAGCAGCTTTGGAGCGGGGGGCCAGGAGACCCAGTACTTC.